One sample yielded the 12 T cell receptor beta chains listed below, sequenced in a study of T cells in Graves' hyperthyroidism and ophthalmopathy. Amplified TCR beta CDR3 regions came from RNA transcripts. An initial round of RT-PCR targeting the TCR CDR3 relied on the HTBI primer set. MiXCR, run by TCRdb on the multiplex PCR reads, gives a single entry per CDR3 protein. The table lists about 720,000 distinct CDR3 sequences, approximately 18% of them singletons, with 16% in the top ten. Sequenced: blood. These receptors were obtained from a woman between 50 and 59 years old with Graves' hyperthyroidism that later progressed to Graves' ophthalmopathy.

This clonotype appeared many times. The rearrangement links TRBV7-6 to TRBJ2-3, with a weak D call TRBD1 (5 bases). Germline loops: CDR1 SGHVS, CDR2 FNYEAQ. V was shortened by 4 bases and J by 6 bases, with 11 bases between the two germline ends. The CDR3 has 13 residues. This CDR3 is CASSSGFTDTQYF. The CDR3 DNA sequence: TGTGCCAGCAGCTCAGGGTTTACTGATACGCAGTATTTT.

The chain combines TRBV7-9 with TRBJ1-1, with D uncertain. Germline V gene lookup returns CDR1 SEHNR and CDR2 FQNEAQ (reference sequence). CDR3 size: 14 residues. Trimming took off 1 base at V and 1 base at J, with 7 bases between the two ends. The CDR3 reads CASSLVTANTEAFF. The DNA of the CDR3 is TGTGCCAGCAGCTTAGTTACCGCGAACACTGAAGCTTTCTTT.

This clonotype was seen more than once but under ten times. V gene TRBV20-1 combines with J gene TRBJ2-1, with 12 bases identical to TRBD2. This CDR3 region has 17 residues. The junction had 11 bases not matched to a gene; V was cut back by 6 bases and J by 2 bases. The germline V gene encodes CDR1 DFQATT and CDR2 SNEGSKA (reference sequence). The CDR3 region has the DNA TGCAGTGCCGAATTGACTAGCGGGGGCCTAACCTACAATGAGCAGTTCTTC. Residues: CSAELTSGGLTYNEQFF.

Comment on this clonotype: Being one base from a much bigger clone, this may be a read error. V usage is TRBV10-3 and J usage is TRBJ2-7, with 7 bases that match TRBD1. The CDR3 has 13 amino acids. Germline CDR1 ENHRY, CDR2 SYGVKD. The ends lost 6 bases at V and 1 base at J; junction bases unmatched: 3. In DNA, the CDR3 is TGTGCCATCAGGACAGGGTTATCCTACGAGCAGTACTTC. This encodes CAIRTGLSYEQYF.

This clonotype was counted at least ten times. The rearrangement uses TRBV13 and TRBJ1-1, with D possibly TRBD1 on 5 matching bases. CDR3 length equals 14 residues. Germline V CDR1 and CDR2: PRHDT, FYEKMQ (reference sequence). Trimming cost V 5 bases and J 5 bases, with 15 bases left between them. This CDR3 reads CASSPGRGRTEAFF. In DNA form, the CDR3 reads TGTGCCAGCAGCCCCGGAAGGGGAAGGACTGAAGCTTTCTTT.

DNA for the CDR3: TGTGCCAGCAGCGCGGGACAGGGGGCTCCTGGGGCCAACGTCCTGACTTTC. Amino acid sequence: CASSAGQGAPGANVLTF. The gene calls are TRBV13 and TRBJ2-6, with 12 bases matching TRBD1. Germline CDR1 PRHDT, CDR2 FYEKMQ (reference sequence). Trimming took 5 bases from V and 2 from J; bases not matched to a gene: 4. The CDR3 runs to 17 residues. The full variable domain, with the rest looked up from reference TRBV13 and TRBJ2-6, is AAGVIQSPRHLIKEKRETATLKCYPIPRHDTVYWYQQGPGQDPQFLISFYEKMQSDKGSIPDRFSAQQFSDYHSELNMSSLELGDSALYFCASSAGQGAPGANVLTFGAGSRLTVL.

The chain links TRBV2 to TRBJ1-5; D is unresolved. V lost 5 bases, J lost 0 bases, and 20 bases lay in between. CDR1 is SNHLY, CDR2 FYNNEI, per germline. The CDR3 loop spans 18 amino acids. The CDR3 is CASSTTKKRRNSNQPQHF. CDR3 DNA sequence: TGTGCCAGCAGTACCACCAAAAAAAGAAGGAATAGCAATCAGCCCCAGCATTTT.

This clonotype was recorded once. The chain carries TRBV14 and TRBJ1-4; D is ambiguous. The CDR3 has 18 amino acids. With 1 base removed from V and 0 bases from J, the gap between germline ends came to 15 bases. The V gene's germline CDR1 is SGHDN and CDR2 FVKESK. CDR3 region: CASSQGPFPGSTNEKLFF. In nucleotides, the CDR3 is TGTGCCAGCAGCCAAGGTCCGTTCCCGGGATCAACTAATGAAAAACTGTTTTTT.

A few counts support this clonotype. J is TRBJ2-1 and V is TRBV7-9; D may be TRBD1 (5 bases). CDR3 length: 14 amino acids. Trimming removed 5 bases at V and 8 bases at J, with 16 bases between. Per the germline V gene, CDR1 is SEHNR and CDR2 is FQNEAQ (reference sequence). CDR3 loop: CASSTGPKVDEQFF. The CDR3 nucleotides read TGTGCCAGCAGCACAGGACCTAAAGTCGATGAGCAGTTCTTC.

This clonotype was seen ten or more times. The rearrangement links TRBV3-1 to TRBJ1-1; 7 bases agree with TRBD1. After removal of 3 bases from V and 6 bases from J, the junction contained 10 bases not matched to a gene. The CDR3 length is 15 residues. Germline V lookup: CDR1 LGHDT, CDR2 YNNKEL (reference sequence). CDR3 region: CASSQRTGWISEAFF. CDR3 bases: TGTGCCAGCAGCCAGAGGACAGGCTGGATTTCTGAAGCTTTCTTT.

The chain uses TRBV9 and TRBJ1-6; no firm D call. Trimming stripped 0 bases from V and 2 bases from J, with 6 bases between. Germline V lookup: CDR1 SGDLS, CDR2 YYNGEE. The CDR3 has 15 residues. CDR3 nucleotides: TGTGCCAGCAGCGTAGCTCAGACCTATAATTCACCCCTCCACTTT. This gives the protein CASSVAQTYNSPLHF.

The chain joins TRBV19 to TRBJ2-2; D is undetermined. Trimming stripped 7 bases from V and 6 bases from J, with 9 bases between. Germline-derived CDR1 and CDR2 are LNHDA and SQIVND (reference sequence). The length of the CDR3 is 12 residues. The CDR3 is CASNRLAGELFF. For the CDR3, the DNA is TGTGCCAGTAACCGGCTGGCCGGGGAGCTGTTTTTT.